A selection of T cell receptor beta chains follows, all from one sample in a study of memory CD4+ T cells and cytomegalovirus serostatus. The table came from immunoSEQ multiplex PCR; TCRdb's copy has only in-frame clones and leaves some out. The profile shows some 40,000 clones, around 79% of them singletons. Sequencing was performed on memory CD4+ T cells from blood. These receptors were taken from an adult in good health and CMV-seropositive. The CDR3 runs from the conserved cysteine through the conserved F or W. A D gene is named only where the DNA matches it firmly. Size is stated for part of the rows, as once, few or many counts, or as a class when the clone is expanded.

V	J	size	D	CDR3	DNA
TRBV7-8	TRBJ2-2	NA	NA	CASSLDKERGGELFF	TGTGCCAGCAGCTTAGACAAAGAACGTGGAGGGGAGCTGTTTTTT
TRBV28	TRBJ1-3	NA	NA	CASSFGGSRGNTIYF	TGTGCCAGCAGTTTCGGGGGCTCGAGGGGAAACACCATATATTTT
TRBV14	TRBJ2-3	once	NA	CASSQLSVSGHTDTQYF	TGTGCCAGCAGCCAACTTTCTGTTTCGGGCCACACAGATACGCAGTATTTT
TRBV5-1	TRBJ2-7	NA	NA	CASSFDSYEQYF	TGCGCCAGCAGCTTTGACAGTTACGAGCAGTACTTC
TRBV18	TRBJ2-7	NA	TRBD2	CASSPPGLADYEQYF	TGTGCCAGCTCACCACCCGGACTAGCGGACTACGAGCAGTACTTC
TRBV5-4	TRBJ1-2	NA	TRBD1	CASSLGQGHYGYTF	TGTGCCAGCAGCCTGGGACAGGGACACTATGGCTACACCTTC
TRBV5-6	TRBJ2-2	NA	TRBD1	CASRPTGSNTGELFF	TGTGCCAGCAGGCCGACAGGGTCGAACACCGGGGAGCTGTTTTTT
TRBV19	TRBJ2-5	NA	NA	CASSPTGQETQYF	TGTGCCAGTAGTCCTACAGGGCAAGAGACCCAGTACTTC
TRBV19	TRBJ2-3	NA	NA	CASSWARGGTDTQYF	TGTGCCAGTAGTTGGGCTCGAGGCGGGACAGATACGCAGTATTTT
TRBV9	TRBJ2-2	NA	NA	CASSIHRVDTGELFF	TGTGCCAGCAGCATCCACAGGGTTGACACCGGGGAGCTGTTTTTT
TRBV5-1	TRBJ1-1	NA	TRBD1	CASSPGGVNGEAFF	TGCGCCAGCTCCCCAGGGGGTGTGAACGGTGAAGCTTTCTTT
TRBV28	TRBJ2-7	NA	NA	CASRLGYEQYF	TGTGCCAGCAGGCTAGGGTACGAGCAGTACTTC
TRBV11-2	TRBJ2-3	medium-sized	NA	CASSLVGDTQYF	TGTGCCAGCAGCTTAGTCGGAGATACGCAGTATTTT
TRBV4-2	TRBJ2-1	NA	NA	CASSQVAYNEQFF	TGTGCCAGCAGCCAAGTAGCATACAATGAGCAGTTCTTC
TRBV5-1	TRBJ1-4	NA	NA	CASSLAPGAKEKLFF	TGCGCCAGCAGCTTGGCCCCGGGGGCGAAGGAAAAACTGTTTTTT
TRBV7-9	TRBJ2-7	NA	TRBD1	CASSSGQASSYEQYF	TGTGCCAGCAGCTCGGGACAGGCGAGCTCCTACGAGCAGTACTTC
TRBV11-1	TRBJ2-7	NA	TRBD2	CASSLASGRRYEQYF	TGTGCCAGCAGCTTAGCTAGCGGGAGGAGGTACGAGCAGTACTTC
TRBV7-6	TRBJ1-3	NA	TRBD1	CASSLEGATLGNTIYF	TGTGCCAGCAGCTTAGAGGGGGCTACCTTGGGAAACACCATATATTTT
TRBV7-3	TRBJ2-7	NA	NA	CASSTTADSYEQYF	TGTGCCAGCAGCACGACAGCGGACTCCTACGAGCAGTACTTC
TRBV11-2	TRBJ2-7	few	NA	CASSSIQGYEQYF	TGTGCCAGCAGCTCGATACAGGGTTACGAGCAGTACTTC
TRBV6-1	TRBJ2-7	NA	TRBD2	CASSEQAGGGSNEQYF	TGTGCCAGCAGTGAACAAGCGGGAGGGGGTTCAAACGAGCAGTACTTC
TRBV19	TRBJ1-5	few	NA	CASTRAFSNQPQHF	TGTGCCAGTACTCGGGCCTTCAGCAATCAGCCCCAGCATTTT
TRBV28	TRBJ1-2	medium-sized	TRBD1	CASSVTGGFYGYTF	TGTGCCAGCAGTGTGACAGGGGGCTTTTATGGCTACACCTTC
TRBV7-8	TRBJ2-4	NA	NA	CASSPPLRTAKNIQYF	TGTGCCAGCAGCCCTCCCCTAAGAACAGCCAAAAACATTCAGTACTTC
TRBV7-2	TRBJ2-5	NA	NA	CASSLVLETQYF	TGTGCCAGCAGCTTAGTATTAGAGACCCAGTACTTC
TRBV6-4	TRBJ2-2	few	NA	CASSDSGTGELFF	TGTGCCAGCAGTGACTCGGGCACCGGGGAGCTGTTTTTT
TRBV5-5	TRBJ1-2	NA	NA	CASSLGTETYGYTF	TGTGCCAGCAGCTTGGGGACTGAGACCTATGGCTACACCTTC
TRBV5-1	TRBJ2-5	NA	TRBD2	CASSVLAGGPGETQYF	TGCGCCAGCAGCGTTCTAGCGGGGGGGCCAGGGGAGACCCAGTACTTC
TRBV28	TRBJ2-5	NA	NA	CASSLLISGQETQYF	TGTGCCAGCAGTTTGCTAATAAGCGGCCAAGAGACCCAGTACTTC
TRBV6-5	TRBJ1-3	medium-sized	NA	CASSQSEGSGNTIYF	TGTGCCAGCAGTCAATCAGAGGGCTCTGGAAACACCATATATTTT
TRBV28	TRBJ2-3	NA	NA	CASSWVGDTDTQYF	TGTGCCAGCAGTTGGGTGGGCGACACAGATACGCAGTATTTT
TRBV11-2	TRBJ2-7	NA	TRBD2	CASSKRGYYEQYF	TGTGCCAGCAGCAAGCGGGGGTACTACGAGCAGTACTTC
TRBV7-2	TRBJ1-2	NA	NA	CASSLEGGFGGYTF	TGTGCCAGCAGCTTAGAGGGGGGGTTCGGTGGCTACACCTTC
TRBV5-1	TRBJ2-2	NA	TRBD2	CASSLVAGDPTGELFF	TGCGCCAGCAGCTTGGTAGCGGGAGACCCAACCGGGGAGCTGTTTTTT
TRBV7-9	TRBJ2-3	NA	NA	CAGDAVTDTQYF	TGTGCCGGGGATGCTGTCACAGATACGCAGTATTTT
TRBV5-4	TRBJ2-3	NA	TRBD2	CASSLARGGREADTQYF	TGTGCCAGCAGCTTGGCGCGGGGCGGGAGGGAGGCAGATACGCAGTATTTT
TRBV18	TRBJ1-1	NA	NA	CASSPRNRDTEAFF	TGTGCCAGCTCACCACGGAACCGCGACACTGAAGCTTTCTTT
TRBV5-8	TRBJ2-5	NA	NA	CASSLGSRAQETQYF	TGTGCCAGCAGCTTGGGGTCGCGGGCCCAAGAGACCCAGTACTTC
TRBV6-5	TRBJ2-3	once	TRBD2	CASSRGRAGTQYF	TGTGCCAGCAGCCGCGGGAGGGCCGGTACGCAGTATTTT
TRBV7-2	TRBJ1-1	NA	NA	CASSPYGGRMNTEAFF	TGTGCCAGCAGCCCCTATGGGGGAAGGATGAACACTGAAGCTTTCTTT
TRBV14	TRBJ1-6	NA	NA	CASSRVPGRTNSPLHF	TGTGCCAGCAGCCGAGTACCGGGACGAACTAATTCACCCCTCCACTTT
TRBV4-2	TRBJ2-2	few	NA	CASSFQGATGELFF	TGTGCCAGCAGCTTCCAGGGTGCGACCGGGGAGCTGTTTTTT
TRBV27	TRBJ2-2	few	TRBD1	CAVGTGETGELFF	TGTGCCGTCGGGACAGGGGAAACCGGGGAGCTGTTTTTT
TRBV4-3	TRBJ1-2	NA	TRBD1	CASSPTYTGGRYGYTF	TGCGCCAGCAGCCCGACTTATACAGGGGGTCGCTATGGCTACACCTTC
TRBV10-3	TRBJ2-2	few	NA	CAISVGGRGELFF	TGTGCCATCAGTGTCGGGGGGCGCGGGGAGCTGTTTTTT
TRBV15	TRBJ1-2	NA	TRBD1	CATSRDRQGGFTF	TGTGCCACCAGCAGAGATCGACAGGGTGGTTTCACCTTC
TRBV6-6	TRBJ2-7	once	NA	CASSHDPQAYEQYF	TGTGCCAGCAGTCACGACCCCCAGGCCTACGAGCAGTACTTC
TRBV18	TRBJ2-7	NA	NA	CASSTGLVSYEQYF	TGTGCCAGCTCCACGGGACTCGTCTCCTACGAGCAGTACTTC
TRBV2	TRBJ2-3	NA	TRBD2	CASSYWGGTSTDTQYF	TGTGCCAGCAGCTACTGGGGGGGGACTAGCACAGATACGCAGTATTTT
TRBV18	TRBJ1-5	NA	TRBD1	CASSQGQGAKQPQHF	TGTGCCAGCTCACAAGGACAGGGGGCGAAGCAGCCCCAGCATTTT
TRBV7-9	TRBJ1-6	NA	NA	CASSLGSVNSPLHF	TGTGCCAGCAGCTTAGGCAGCGTCAATTCACCCCTCCACTTT
TRBV6-4	TRBJ2-3	NA	TRBD2	CASRLAGAYTDTQYF	TGTGCCAGCAGACTAGCGGGGGCGTACACAGATACGCAGTATTTT
TRBV6-8	TRBJ1-5	few	TRBD1	CASITQGQGLRVHQPQHF	TGTGCCAGCATTACCCAAGGACAGGGCTTAAGGGTCCATCAGCCCCAGCATTTT
TRBV14	TRBJ2-1	NA	NA	CASSPQRRKALPNEQFF	TGTGCCAGCAGCCCCCAGAGACGCAAAGCTCTACCGAATGAGCAGTTCTTC
TRBV6-1	TRBJ1-4	few	NA	CASSYAEGKLFF	TGTGCCAGCAGCTACGCCGAGGGGAAACTGTTTTTT